This entry is about one T cell receptor (beta chain). Other DNA sequences from this sample encode an identical CDR3 as well. This specimen belongs to a study of blood T cell repertoires in COVID-19. The assay was immunoSEQ multiplex PCR, and TCRdb's table has in-frame clones only and misses some. The data show roughly 300,000 clones, with 80% to 90% seen just once and approximately 8% held by the top ten. Germline V gene sequence: CDR1 MNHEY, CDR2 SMNVEV (reference sequence). The CDR3 length is 15 residues. Trimming cost V 5 bases and J 6 bases; bases outside gene matches: 5. The chain carries TRBV27 and TRBJ2-1; 12 nucleotides match TRBD2. This TCR was recovered from a woman between 50 and 59 years old who had recovered from COVID-19. Material: peripheral blood. CDR3 nucleotide sequence: TGTGCCAGCAGTCCACGACTAGCGGGAGCCAATGAGCAGTTCTTC. Protein: CASSPRLAGANEQFF.